This T cell receptor (beta chain) was sequenced during a study of CD8+ T cells in alopecia areata. Overall study findings and caveats: For lesional scalp, especially alopecia totalis/universalis, clonality was higher than in normal scalp.

Specified treatment: oral pan-JAK inhibitor, 5-10 mg twice daily. In each case, RNA was isolated and then reverse transcribed into cDNA as the sequencing template. Clones were read by immunoSEQ multiplex PCR, and TCRdb kept only the in-frame ones, dropping some. The data show over 70,000 clones, around two thirds seen once. To note about this clone: The antigen is undetermined.

This CDR3 is 14 amino acids long. Per the germline V gene, CDR1 is LNHNV and CDR2 is YYDKDF (reference sequence). The V end lost 4 bases, the J end lost 9 bases, and 18 bases lay between the germline ends. The TCR comes from a human donor with alopecia areata. The rearrangement links TRBV15 to TRBJ2-5, with TRBD2 as a possible D gene (6 bases). The specimen was CD8+ T cells sorted from blood, collected at week 24, from a patient treated with tofacitinib. CDR3 region: CATSTPLGPGAQYF. CDR3 DNA: TGTGCCACCAGCACCCCTCTAGGCCCGGGGGCCCAGTACTTC.